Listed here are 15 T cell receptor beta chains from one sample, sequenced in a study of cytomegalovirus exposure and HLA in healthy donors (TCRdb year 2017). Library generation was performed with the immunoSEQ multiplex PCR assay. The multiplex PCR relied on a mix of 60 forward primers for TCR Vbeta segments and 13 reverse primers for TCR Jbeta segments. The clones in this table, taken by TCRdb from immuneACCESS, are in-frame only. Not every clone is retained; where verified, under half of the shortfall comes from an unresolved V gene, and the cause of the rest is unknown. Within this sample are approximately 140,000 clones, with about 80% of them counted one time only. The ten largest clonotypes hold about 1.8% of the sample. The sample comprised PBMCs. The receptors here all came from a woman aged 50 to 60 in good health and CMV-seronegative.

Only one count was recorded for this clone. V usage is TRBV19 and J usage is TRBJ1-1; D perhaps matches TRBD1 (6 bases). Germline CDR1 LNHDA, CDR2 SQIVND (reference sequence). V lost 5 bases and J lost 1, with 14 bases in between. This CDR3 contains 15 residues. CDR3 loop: CASSPTHRENTEAFF. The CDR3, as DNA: TGTGCCAGTAGTCCAACCCACAGGGAGAACACTGAAGCTTTCTTT.

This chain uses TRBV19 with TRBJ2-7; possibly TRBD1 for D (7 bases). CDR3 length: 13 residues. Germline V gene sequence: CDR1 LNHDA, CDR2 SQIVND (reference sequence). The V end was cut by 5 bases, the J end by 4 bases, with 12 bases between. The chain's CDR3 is CASSRAGGYEQYV. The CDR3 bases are TGTGCCAGTAGTCGGGCAGGGGGGTACGAGCAGTACGTC.

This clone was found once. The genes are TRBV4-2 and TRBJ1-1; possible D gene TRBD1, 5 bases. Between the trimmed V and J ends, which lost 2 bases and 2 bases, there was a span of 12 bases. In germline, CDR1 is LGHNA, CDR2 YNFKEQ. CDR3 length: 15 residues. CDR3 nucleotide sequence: TGTGCCAGCAGCCAAAACCAGGGCGTTAACACTGAAGCTTTCTTT. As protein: CASSQNQGVNTEAFF.

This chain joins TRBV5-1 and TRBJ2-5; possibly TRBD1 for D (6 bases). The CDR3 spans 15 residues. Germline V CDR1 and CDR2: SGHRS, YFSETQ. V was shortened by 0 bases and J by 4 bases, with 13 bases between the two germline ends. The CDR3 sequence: CASSLGGPRVETQYF. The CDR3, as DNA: TGCGCCAGCAGCTTGGGGGGGCCCAGGGTAGAGACCCAGTACTTC.

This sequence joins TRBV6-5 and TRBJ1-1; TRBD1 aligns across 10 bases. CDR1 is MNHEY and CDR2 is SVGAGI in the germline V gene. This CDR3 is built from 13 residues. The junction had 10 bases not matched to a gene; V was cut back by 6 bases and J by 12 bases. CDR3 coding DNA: TGTGCCAGCAGCCGTCGGACAGGGGGGTTATCTTTCTTT. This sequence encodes CASSRRTGGLSFF.

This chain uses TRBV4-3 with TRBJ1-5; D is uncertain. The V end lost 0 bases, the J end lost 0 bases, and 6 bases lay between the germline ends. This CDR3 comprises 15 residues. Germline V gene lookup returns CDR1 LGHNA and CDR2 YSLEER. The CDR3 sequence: CASSQDQYSNQPQHF. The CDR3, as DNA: TGCGCCAGCAGCCAAGATCAGTATAGCAATCAGCCCCAGCATTTT.

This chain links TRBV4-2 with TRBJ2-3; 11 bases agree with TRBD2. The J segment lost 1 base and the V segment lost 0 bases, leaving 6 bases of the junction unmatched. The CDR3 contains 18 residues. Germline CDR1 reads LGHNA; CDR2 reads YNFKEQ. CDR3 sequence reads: CASSQEGLAVARTDTQYF. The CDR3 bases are TGTGCCAGCAGCCAAGAGGGACTAGCGGTCGCGCGCACAGATACGCAGTATTTT.

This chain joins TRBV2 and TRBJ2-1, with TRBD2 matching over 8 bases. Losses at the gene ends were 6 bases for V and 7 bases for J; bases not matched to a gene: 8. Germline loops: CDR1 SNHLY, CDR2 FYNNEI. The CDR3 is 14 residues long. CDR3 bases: TGTGCCAGCAGATTAGCGGGGAGTGGGAATGAGCAGTTCTTC. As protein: CASRLAGSGNEQFF.

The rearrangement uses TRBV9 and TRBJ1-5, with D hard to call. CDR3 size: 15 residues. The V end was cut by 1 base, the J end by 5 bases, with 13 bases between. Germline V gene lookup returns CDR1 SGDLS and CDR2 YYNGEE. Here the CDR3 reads CASSVNERVDQPQHF. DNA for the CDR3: TGTGCCAGCAGCGTAAATGAGCGGGTCGATCAGCCCCAGCATTTT.

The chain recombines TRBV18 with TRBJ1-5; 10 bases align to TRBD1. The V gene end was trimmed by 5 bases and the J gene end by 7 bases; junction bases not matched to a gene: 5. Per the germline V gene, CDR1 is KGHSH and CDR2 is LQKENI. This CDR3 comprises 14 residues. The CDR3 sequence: CASSDRGLGQPQHF. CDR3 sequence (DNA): TGTGCCAGCTCAGACAGGGGGCTAGGGCAGCCCCAGCATTTT. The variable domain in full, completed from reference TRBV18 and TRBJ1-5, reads NAGVMQNPRHLVRRRGQEARLRCSPMKGHSHVYWYRQLPEEGLKFMVYLQKENIIDESGMPKERFSAEFPKEGPSILRIQQVVRGDSAAYFCASSDRGLGQPQHFGDGTRLSIL.

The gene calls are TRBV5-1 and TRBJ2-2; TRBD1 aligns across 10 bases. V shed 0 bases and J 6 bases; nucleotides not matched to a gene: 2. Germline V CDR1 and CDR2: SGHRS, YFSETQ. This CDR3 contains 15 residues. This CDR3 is CASSLGQGASGELFF. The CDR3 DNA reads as TGCGCCAGCAGCTTGGGACAGGGGGCCTCCGGGGAGCTGTTTTTT.

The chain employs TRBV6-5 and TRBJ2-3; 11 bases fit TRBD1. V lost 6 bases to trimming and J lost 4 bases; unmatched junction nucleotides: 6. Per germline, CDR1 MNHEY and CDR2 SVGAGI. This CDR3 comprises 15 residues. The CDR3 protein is CASRSGTGGPDTQYF. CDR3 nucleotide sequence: TGTGCCAGCAGGTCCGGGACAGGGGGACCAGATACGCAGTATTTT.

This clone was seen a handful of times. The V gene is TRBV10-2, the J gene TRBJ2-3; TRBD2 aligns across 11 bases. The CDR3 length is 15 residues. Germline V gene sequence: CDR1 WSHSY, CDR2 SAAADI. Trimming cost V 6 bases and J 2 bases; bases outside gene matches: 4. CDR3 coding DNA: TGCGCCAGCAGAAGACTAGCGGGACTCACAGATACGCAGTATTTT. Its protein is CASRRLAGLTDTQYF.

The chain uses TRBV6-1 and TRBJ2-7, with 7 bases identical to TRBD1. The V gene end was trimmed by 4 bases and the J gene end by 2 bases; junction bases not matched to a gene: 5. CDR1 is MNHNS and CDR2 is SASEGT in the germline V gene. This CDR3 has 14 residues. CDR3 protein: CASSASGTAYEQYF. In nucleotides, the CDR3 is TGTGCCAGCAGTGCCTCCGGGACAGCCTACGAGCAGTACTTC.

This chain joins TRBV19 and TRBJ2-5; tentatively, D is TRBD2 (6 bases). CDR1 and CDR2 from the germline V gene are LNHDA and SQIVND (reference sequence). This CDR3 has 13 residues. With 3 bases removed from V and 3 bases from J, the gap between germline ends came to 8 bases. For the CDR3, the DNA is TGTGCCAGTAGTATCGGGGGAAAAGAGACCCAGTACTTC. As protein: CASSIGGKETQYF.